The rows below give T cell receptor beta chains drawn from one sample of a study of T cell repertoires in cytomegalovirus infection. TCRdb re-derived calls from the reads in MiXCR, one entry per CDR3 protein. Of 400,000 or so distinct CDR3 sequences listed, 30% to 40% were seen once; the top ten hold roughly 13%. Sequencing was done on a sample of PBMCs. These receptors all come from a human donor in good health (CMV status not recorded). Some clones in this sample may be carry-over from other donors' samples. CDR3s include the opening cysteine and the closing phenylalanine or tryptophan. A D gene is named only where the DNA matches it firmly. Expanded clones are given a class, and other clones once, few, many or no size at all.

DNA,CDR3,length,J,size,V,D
TGTGCCAGCAGTTTACGAGGAGAGAACACTGAAGCTTTCTTT,CASSLRGENTEAFF,14,TRBJ1-1,few,TRBV12-3/TRBV12-4,NA
TGCGCCAGCAGCCCCACAGGGAGGGAGCTGTTTTTT,CASSPTGRELFF,12,TRBJ2-2,NA,TRBV4-1,NA
TGTGCCAGCAGCCAAAAGCAAGGAAAGGGGACTGAAGCTTTCTTT,CASSQKQGKGTEAFF,15,TRBJ1-1,NA,TRBV3-1,NA
TGCAGTGCAGTATGGGCAGGCGCGAGCTCTGGAAACACCATATATTTT,CSAVWAGASSGNTIYF,16,TRBJ1-3,few,TRBV20-1,NA
TGTGCCAGCAGTGAATCTCTGGGTGACAGGGGGGCAGATACGCAGTATTTT,CASSESLGDRGADTQYF,17,TRBJ2-3,few,TRBV2,TRBD1
TGTGCCAGCAGCCAACCGGGACAGGCCCCCGAGCAGTACTTC,CASSQPGQAPEQYF,14,TRBJ2-7,NA,TRBV4-2,TRBD1
TGTGCCAGCAGTGATGGCCCCCCCGGGACAGGTTATCCACAGAATACGCAGTATTTT,CASSDGPPGTGYPQNTQYF,19,TRBJ2-3,NA,TRBV6-1,TRBD1
TGTGCCAGCAGTACATCTAAAACGAGGGGCCCAGATACGCAGTATTTT,CASSTSKTRGPDTQYF,16,TRBJ2-3,NA,TRBV6-8,NA
TGTGCCAGCAGGAGAGGGAACGACAGGATCGGGGGCTCTGGCTACACCTTC,CASRRGNDRIGGSGYTF,17,TRBJ1-2,few,TRBV7-2,NA
TGTGCCAGCACGGCTTTGCGGGACAGGGATCGCTACGAGCAGTACTTC,CASTALRDRDRYEQYF,16,TRBJ2-7,NA,TRBV7-2,TRBD1
TGTGCCAGCAGCTCCTCGGGAGAGAGGCCCGGGGAGCTGTTTTTT,CASSSSGERPGELFF,15,TRBJ2-2,NA,TRBV7-8,NA
TGTGCCAGTAGTCCCCCAACAGGGGCCCCGAGGAATGAGCAGTTCTTC,CASSPPTGAPRNEQFF,16,TRBJ2-1,NA,TRBV19,TRBD1
TGTGCCAGCAGTTCACAAGAGGACAATCAGCCCCAGCATTTT,CASSSQEDNQPQHF,14,TRBJ1-5,few,TRBV12-3/TRBV12-4,NA
TGTGCCAGCAGTTTAATACAGGGCTCGTATAATTCACCCCTCCACTTT,CASSLIQGSYNSPLHF,16,TRBJ1-6,NA,TRBV28,NA
TGTGCCAGCGCGGGTCAAGGGATTAGCACAGATACGCAGTATTTT,CASAGQGISTDTQYF,15,TRBJ2-3,NA,TRBV19,NA
TGTGCCAGCAGTTTCGCAGGGTGGGAAAAACTGTTTTTT,CASSFAGWEKLFF,13,TRBJ1-4,NA,TRBV28,NA
TGTGCCAGCAGCTTAGGGGGCGGGTGGGAGACCCAGTACTTC,CASSLGGGWETQYF,14,TRBJ2-5,NA,TRBV7-8,NA
TGTGCCAGCAGACCGGGACAGGCGAACACTGAAGCTTTCTTT,CASRPGQANTEAFF,14,TRBJ1-1,NA,TRBV6-5,TRBD1
TGTGCCAGCAGTTCGGGCAGCGGCACAGATACGCAGTATTTT,CASSSGSGTDTQYF,14,TRBJ2-3,many,TRBV27,NA
TGTGCCAGCAGCTCCCGCCAGGGTATTTGGAATGAGCAGTTCTTC,CASSSRQGIWNEQFF,15,TRBJ2-1,many,TRBV7-2,NA
TGTGCCAGCAGCTTAGAGGAAGGATCCACCTACGAGCAGTACTTC,CASSLEEGSTYEQYF,15,TRBJ2-7,many,TRBV7-8,NA
TGTGCCAGCATGTTCTTAGGGACCACGTACGAGCAGTACTTC,CASMFLGTTYEQYF,14,TRBJ2-7,NA,TRBV12-3/TRBV12-4,NA
TGTGCCAGCAGACAGGGTGGGCGTGAAAAACTGTTTTTT,CASRQGGREKLFF,13,TRBJ1-4,few,TRBV6-5,NA
TGTGCCAGCAGAGCGAGGGGGCAGGCTATACCAACTAATGAAAAACTGTTTTTT,CASRARGQAIPTNEKLFF,18,TRBJ1-4,NA,TRBV7-6,TRBD1
TGTGCCAGCAGCTTTGCAGGGGCGCACACTGAAGCTTTCTTT,CASSFAGAHTEAFF,14,TRBJ1-1,NA,TRBV7-6,NA
TGTGCCACCAGCAGCGGGGGGGCCATAGATGAGCAGTTCTTC,CATSSGGAIDEQFF,14,TRBJ2-1,few,TRBV15,TRBD2
TGTGCCAGCGGGGGACTAGCGGGGGGCCTGGTGGGGGCCCAGTACTTC,CASGGLAGGLVGAQYF,16,TRBJ2-5,NA,TRBV12-3/TRBV12-4,TRBD2
TGTGCCAGCAACCCTAGGGGACAGGGCATCTATGGCTACACCTTC,CASNPRGQGIYGYTF,15,TRBJ1-2,NA,TRBV6-2/TRBV6-3,TRBD1
TGTGCCACGGGACGGGGGGGAAACGGCAATCAGCCCCAGCATTTT,CATGRGGNGNQPQHF,15,TRBJ1-5,NA,TRBV15,NA
TGTGCCAGTAGTAGCCCTGGGACAGCCGACTATGGCTACACCTTC,CASSSPGTADYGYTF,15,TRBJ1-2,NA,TRBV19,TRBD1
TGTGCCAGCAGTGAAAGGGCGGGAGGAGTCTACGAGCAGTACTTC,CASSERAGGVYEQYF,15,TRBJ2-7,NA,TRBV6-1,TRBD2
TGTGCCAGCAGTTCAGGGGGCCCCTCCTACGAGCAGTACTTC,CASSSGGPSYEQYF,14,TRBJ2-7,few,TRBV12-3/TRBV12-4,TRBD1
TGTGCCAGCAGCGAAGGATGGGTCACAGATACGCAGTATTTT,CASSEGWVTDTQYF,14,TRBJ2-3,NA,TRBV5-5,NA
TGTGCCAGCAGCTTAGCTCAGCTACAGGATGGCTACACCTTC,CASSLAQLQDGYTF,14,TRBJ1-2,few,TRBV7-9,NA
TGTGCCAGCAGGAGGGTGGCTGGAAACACCATATATTTT,CASRRVAGNTIYF,13,TRBJ1-3,few,TRBV12-3/TRBV12-4,NA
TGTGCCAGCACCTTTCAAGGACAGGGTTACGAGCAGTACTTC,CASTFQGQGYEQYF,14,TRBJ2-7,NA,TRBV7-2,TRBD1
TGTGCCAGCAGCTTCGGTGACAGGGGGATTGGTCAGCCCCAGCATTTT,CASSFGDRGIGQPQHF,16,TRBJ1-5,NA,TRBV5-5,TRBD1
TGTGCCAGCAGCCTAAAAAACCCCGGGACTAGCGGCTACAATGAGCAGTTCTTC,CASSLKNPGTSGYNEQFF,18,TRBJ2-1,few,TRBV6-1,TRBD2
TGTGCCAGCAGCTCAAGGACTTTCTATAATTCACCCCTCCACTTT,CASSSRTFYNSPLHF,15,TRBJ1-6,few,TRBV11-2,NA
TGTGCCAGCAGCTTAGTAGGGGCGACCCACTCCTACAATGAGCAGTTCTTC,CASSLVGATHSYNEQFF,17,TRBJ2-1,many,TRBV7-2,NA
TGCGCCCACAGAGGGACGACTAGCACAGATACGCAGTATTTT,CAHRGTTSTDTQYF,14,TRBJ2-3,once,TRBV5-1,NA
TGTGCCAGCAGGGCACTAGCGGGGGGGCCAGGTGAGCAGTTCTTC,CASRALAGGPGEQFF,15,TRBJ2-1,many,TRBV6-1,TRBD2
TGCAGTGCTAGGGAGGAGGGCTATAGCAATCAGCCCCAGCATTTT,CSAREEGYSNQPQHF,15,TRBJ1-5,few,TRBV20-1,NA
TGTGCCAGCAGCTTATCGGGAACTCACAATGAGCAGTTCTTC,CASSLSGTHNEQFF,14,TRBJ2-1,many,TRBV7-8,NA
TGTGCCAGCAGCCCCCTTGGGTTTGATGAGCAGTTCTTC,CASSPLGFDEQFF,13,TRBJ2-1,NA,TRBV11-2,NA